The 24 T cell receptor beta chains reported below all come from one sample, sequenced in a study of cytomegalovirus exposure and HLA in healthy donors. The PCR contained 60 Vbeta and 13 Jbeta primers. The method was immunoSEQ multiplex PCR; TCRdb's version includes in-frame clones alone and lacks a portion of them. This sample's clone table lists about 110,000 clones. The specimen sequenced was PBMCs. These receptor sequences come from a man aged 25 to 40 in good health and CMV-seronegative.

The J gene is TRBJ1-4, the V gene TRBV7-9; D gene unclear. The CDR3 covers 16 residues. Germline lookup yields CDR1 SEHNR and CDR2 FQNEAQ (reference sequence). V lost 1 base and J 0 bases, leaving 9 bases between the germline ends. The CDR3 here is CASSLGRHATNEKLFF. The CDR3 nucleotides read TGTGCCAGCAGCTTAGGGAGGCACGCAACTAATGAAAAACTGTTTTTT. Based on the CDR3 plus reference TRBV7-9 and TRBJ1-4, the full variable domain is DTGVSQNPRHKITKRGQNVTFRCDPISEHNRLYWYRQTLGQGPEFLTYFQNEAQLEKSRLLSDRFSAERPKGSFSTLEIQRTEQGDSAMYLCASSLGRHATNEKLFFGSGTQLSVL.

The chain is built from TRBV6-1 and TRBJ2-7; TRBD2 is a possible D gene (6 bases). V was clipped by 4 bases and J by 4 bases, with 11 bases between them. Germline CDR1 and CDR2: MNHNS and SASEGT. The CDR3 covers 13 residues. CDR3 DNA sequence: TGTGCCAGCAGTGCGAGCGGGTGGTACGAGCAGTACTTC. The encoded protein is CASSASGWYEQYF.

The rearrangement uses TRBV6-5 and TRBJ2-7; TRBD1 matches 10 bases. V was clipped by 5 bases and J by 3 bases; unmatched bases: 4. Looked up from germline, CDR1 is MNHEY and CDR2 is SVGAGI. There are 14 residues in the CDR3. CDR3 DNA: TGTGCCAGCAGTCGCGGGACAGGGGACTACGAGCAGTACTTC. The encoded protein is CASSRGTGDYEQYF.

J is TRBJ2-7 and V is TRBV6-1, with D unclear. Germline loops: CDR1 MNHNS, CDR2 SASEGT. This CDR3 region has 11 residues. The V end was cut by 4 bases, the J end by 3 bases, with 4 bases between. CDR3 DNA sequence: TGTGCCAGCAGTGTTCACTACGAGCAGTACTTC. Protein product: CASSVHYEQYF.

The V call is TRBV18, the J call TRBJ2-7; D unclear. The germline V gene encodes CDR1 KGHSH and CDR2 LQKENI. V was shortened by 3 bases and J by 3 bases, with 9 bases between the two germline ends. This CDR3 spans 13 amino acids. The CDR3 nucleotides read TGTGCCAGCTCACCCCCGTCCCTCTACGAGCAGTACTTC. Its translation is CASSPPSLYEQYF. Variable domain in full (rest from reference TRBV18 and TRBJ2-7): NAGVMQNPRHLVRRRGQEARLRCSPMKGHSHVYWYRQLPEEGLKFMVYLQKENIIDESGMPKERFSAEFPKEGPSILRIQQVVRGDSAAYFCASSPPSLYEQYFGPGTRLTVT.

The chain joins TRBV19 to TRBJ1-5, with 7 bases that match TRBD1. Germline trimming cut 6 bases from V and 13 bases from J; bases unmatched to any gene: 18. Germline V gives CDR1 LNHDA, CDR2 SQIVND (reference sequence). The CDR3 sequence is 15 residues long. Here the CDR3 DNA reads TGTGCCAGTAGCGGGGACAGACAGGGCGGTTGGGGGCAGCATTTT. Translated: CASSGDRQGGWGQHF.

The chain links TRBV21-1 to TRBJ1-2. TRBV21-1 is designated a pseudogene. This CDR3 comprises 16 residues. The CDR3 here is CASSKVAGGLNYGYTF. The CDR3 DNA sequence: TGTGCCAGCAGCAAAGTCGCGGGGGGCCTTAACTATGGCTACACCTTC.

This chain links TRBV7-9 with TRBJ1-3; D gene uncertain. CDR1 is SEHNR and CDR2 is FQNEAQ in the germline V gene (reference sequence). With 4 bases removed from V and 2 bases from J, the gap between germline ends came to 9 bases. The CDR3 is 14 residues long. CDR3 loop: CASSSGVAGNTIYF. The CDR3 DNA sequence: TGTGCCAGCAGCTCGGGAGTAGCTGGAAACACCATATATTTT.

V is TRBV11-2 and J is TRBJ2-5, with 8 bases matching TRBD2. CDR1 is SGHAT, CDR2 FQNNGV, per germline. V trimming: 2 bases; J trimming: 4 bases; junction bases outside the gene matches: 6. The CDR3 is 15 amino acids. CDR3 coding DNA: TGTGCCAGCAGCTTAAGGTCGGCGGGGGGAGAGACCCAGTACTTC. Translated: CASSLRSAGGETQYF.

V gene TRBV6-1 combines with J gene TRBJ2-3, with D possibly being TRBD1 (6 bases). The CDR3 runs to 15 residues. Germline CDR1 MNHNS, CDR2 SASEGT. Trimming took off 5 bases at V and 2 bases at J, with 14 bases between the two ends. This CDR3 is CASSRQGKNTDTQYF. The CDR3 region has the DNA TGTGCCAGCAGTAGGCAGGGGAAAAACACAGATACGCAGTATTTT.

Concerning this clone itself: A junction boundary mismatches the germline segment, possibly from a read error. This chain joins TRBV7-2 and TRBJ1-5, with D possibly being TRBD1 (5 bases). Germline lookup yields CDR1 SGHTA and CDR2 FQGNSA. There are 13 residues in the CDR3. The CDR3, as DNA: TGTGCCAGCAGATTAGACAGCGGCCAGCCCCAGCATTTT. This sequence encodes CASRLDSGQPQHF.

The genes are TRBV7-8 and TRBJ1-4; TRBD1 matches at 7 bases. Germline V gene lookup returns CDR1 SGHVS and CDR2 FQNEAQ. The CDR3 contains 16 residues. The J segment lost 2 bases and the V segment lost 5 bases, leaving 8 bases of the junction unmatched. This CDR3 reads CASSDMGRGTNEKLFF. In nucleotides, the CDR3 is TGTGCCAGCAGCGACATGGGCAGGGGGACTAATGAAAAACTGTTTTTT. Together with reference TRBV7-8 and TRBJ1-4, the CDR3 gives the full variable domain: GAGVSQSPRYKVAKRGQDVALRCDPISGHVSLFWYQQALGQGPEFLTYFQNEAQLDKSGLPSDRFFAERPEGSVSTLKIQRTQQEDSAVYLCASSDMGRGTNEKLFFGSGTQLSVL.

V is TRBV2 and J is TRBJ1-1; D unresolved. Per germline, CDR1 SNHLY and CDR2 FYNNEI. The CDR3 extends over 14 amino acids. V was clipped by 2 bases and J by 4 bases, with 11 bases between them. In nucleotides, the CDR3 is TGTGCCAGCAGTGAATGGCAGGAGGGCACTGAAGCTTTCTTT. Its translation: CASSEWQEGTEAFF.

The rearrangement uses TRBV6-1 and TRBJ1-1, with 12 bases that match TRBD1. V gave up 10 bases and J gave up 6 bases; unmatched junction bases: 6. Germline V gives CDR1 MNHNS, CDR2 SASEGT. This CDR3 comprises 13 residues. The CDR3 DNA sequence: TGTGCCAACAAGGGACAGGGGGCCTCTGAAGCTTTCTTT. Its protein product is CANKGQGASEAFF.

CDR3 coding DNA: TGTGCCAGCAGTGAGGGTCTGGTACCCGGGGAGACCCAGTACTTC. Its translation is CASSEGLVPGETQYF. The chain recombines TRBV25-1 with TRBJ2-5; no firm D call. With 3 bases removed from V and 5 bases from J, the gap between germline ends came to 16 bases. The V gene's germline CDR1 is MGHDK and CDR2 SYGVNS. There are 15 residues in the CDR3.

The genes are TRBV15 and TRBJ2-1, with D maybe TRBD2 (6 bases). The CDR3 covers 13 residues. V was shortened by 5 bases and J by 10 bases, with 15 bases between the two germline ends. CDR1 LNHNV and CDR2 YYDKDF come from the germline V gene (reference sequence). This chain's CDR3 is CATSPGGAREQFF. The CDR3, as DNA: TGTGCCACCAGCCCTGGAGGGGCAAGGGAGCAGTTCTTC.

The chain has TRBV7-9 and TRBJ2-5, with 11 nucleotides matching TRBD1. V dropped 3 bases and J dropped 2; count of bases not matched to a gene: 5. CDR1 and CDR2 (germline): SEHNR, FQNEAQ (reference sequence). The length of the CDR3 is 16 residues. The chain's CDR3 is CASSLVGDRGQETQYF. The CDR3, as DNA: TGTGCCAGCAGCTTGGTGGGGGACAGGGGGCAAGAGACCCAGTACTTC.

The CDR3 DNA reads TGTGCCAGCTCACCAAGACGACAGGGCACTAACACTGAAGCTTTCTTT. Its translation: CASSPRRQGTNTEAFF. V is TRBV18 and J is TRBJ1-1, with 7 bases identical to TRBD1. There are 16 residues in the CDR3. Germline V gene sequence: CDR1 KGHSH, CDR2 LQKENI. J lost 2 bases, V lost 2 bases, and 8 bases had no gene match.

The rearrangement joins TRBV27 to TRBJ1-3, with a tentative D call TRBD1 (5 bases). Trimming removed 8 bases from V and 0 bases from J, with 5 bases in between. CDR3 length: 12 amino acids. Germline CDR1 and CDR2: MNHEY and SMNVEV (reference sequence). In DNA form, the CDR3 reads TGTGCCAGCCAGGGCTCTGGAAACACCATATATTTT. This codes for CASQGSGNTIYF.

V and J are TRBV6-6 and TRBJ2-3; 7 nucleotides line up with TRBD1. This CDR3 region has 14 residues. CDR1 MNHNY and CDR2 SVGAGI come from the germline V gene (reference sequence). Losses at the gene ends were 10 bases for V and 2 bases for J; bases not matched to a gene: 9. This chain's CDR3 is CATKTTGTTDTQYF. For the CDR3, the DNA is TGTGCCACCAAAACGACAGGGACCACAGATACGCAGTATTTT.

The chain links TRBV19 to TRBJ1-1; 7 nucleotides align to TRBD1. The V gene end was trimmed by 3 bases and the J gene end by 1 base; junction bases not matched to a gene: 8. CDR3 length: 16 residues. Germline lookup yields CDR1 LNHDA and CDR2 SQIVND (reference sequence). The CDR3 loop is CASSMTGYGGNTEAFF. CDR3 DNA sequence: TGTGCCAGTAGTATGACAGGGTATGGGGGGAACACTGAAGCTTTCTTT.

The gene calls are TRBV7-2 and TRBJ1-5; the match to TRBD1 covers 7 bases. Trimming took 1 base from V and 4 from J; bases not matched to a gene: 4. Germline CDR1 is SGHTA and CDR2 is FQGNSA. The length of the CDR3 is 15 residues. In nucleotides, the CDR3 is TGTGCCAGCAGCTTAGAACAGGGGTGGAATCAGCCCCAGCATTTT. This translates into CASSLEQGWNQPQHF.

CDR3: CASSLLAGNGYTF. CDR3 sequence (DNA): TGTGCCAGCAGTTTATTAGCAGGGAATGGCTACACCTTC. V is TRBV28 and J is TRBJ1-2; possible D gene TRBD1, 5 bases. The CDR3 spans 13 residues. Trimming stripped 1 base from V and 6 bases from J, with 9 bases between. The germline V gene has CDR1 MDHEN and CDR2 SYDVKM.

The V gene is TRBV5-1, the J gene TRBJ2-7; TRBD1 matches at 9 bases. Germline CDR1 SGHRS, CDR2 YFSETQ. The CDR3 runs 14 residues. V gave up 0 bases and J gave up 5 bases; unmatched junction bases: 3. The CDR3 region has the DNA TGCGCCAGCAGCTTGGGACAGGGGGGAGACGAGCAGTACTTC. Translation gives CASSLGQGGDEQYF.